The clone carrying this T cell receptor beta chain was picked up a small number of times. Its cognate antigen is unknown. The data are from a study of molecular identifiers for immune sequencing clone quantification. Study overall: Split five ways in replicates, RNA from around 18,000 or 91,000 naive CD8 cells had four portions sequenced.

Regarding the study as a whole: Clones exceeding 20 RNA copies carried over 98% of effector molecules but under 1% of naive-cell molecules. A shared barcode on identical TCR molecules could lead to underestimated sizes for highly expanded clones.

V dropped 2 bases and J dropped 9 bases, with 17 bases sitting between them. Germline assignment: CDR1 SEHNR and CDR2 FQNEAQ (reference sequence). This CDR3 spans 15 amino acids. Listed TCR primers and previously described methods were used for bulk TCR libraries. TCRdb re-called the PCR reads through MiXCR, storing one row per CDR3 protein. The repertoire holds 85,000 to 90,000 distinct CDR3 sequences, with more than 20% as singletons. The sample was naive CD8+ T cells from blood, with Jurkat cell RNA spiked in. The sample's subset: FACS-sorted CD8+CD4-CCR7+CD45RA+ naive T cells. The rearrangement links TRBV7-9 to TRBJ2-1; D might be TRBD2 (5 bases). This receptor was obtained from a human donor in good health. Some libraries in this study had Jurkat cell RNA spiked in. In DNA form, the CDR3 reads TGTGCCAGCAGCTTATACGTCGGGCCAGCGGTTGAGCAGTTCTTC. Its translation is CASSLYVGPAVEQFF.